Listed here are 3 T cell receptor beta chains from one sample, sequenced in a study of response to subunit inactivated influenza vaccine. From the RT-PCR reads, TCRdb called clonotypes with MiXCR, one entry per CDR3 protein. In the table there are 530,000 or so distinct CDR3 sequences, about an eighth of which are singletons. The sample here was PBMCs from blood, taken on the day of vaccination. The receptors shown here come from a man aged 50-59 years who received an inactivated influenza vaccine.

This clonotype turned up a few times. The chain is built from TRBV21-1 and TRBJ1-2. TRBV21-1 corresponds to a pseudogene. The CDR3 loop spans 15 amino acids. DNA of the CDR3: TGTGCCAGCAGCAAAGCGGGGGATGGACCCTATGGCTACACCTTC. It encodes CASSKAGDGPYGYTF.

This clonotype was observed a few times. The chain joins TRBV7-3 to TRBJ2-6; D might be TRBD1 (5 bases). The CDR3 consists of 17 residues. Per the germline V gene, CDR1 is SGHTA and CDR2 is FQGTGA. V gave up 1 base and J gave up 4 bases, with 14 bases separating them. The CDR3 bases are TGTGCCAGCAGCTTAAGGCAGGGCGCCCTCGGGGCCAACGTCCTGACTTTC. This sequence encodes CASSLRQGALGANVLTF.

The sample holds a few counts of this clonotype. V usage is TRBV7-9 and J usage is TRBJ2-1, with D unresolved. The CDR3 consists of 14 residues. Trimming took off 5 bases at V and 3 bases at J, with 11 bases between the two ends. CDR1 and CDR2 (germline): SEHNR, FQNEAQ (reference sequence). CDR3 nucleotides: TGTGCCAGCAGCAACTCGACTGGCTACAATGAGCAGTTCTTC. Amino acid sequence: CASSNSTGYNEQFF.